This T cell receptor (beta chain) was observed in a study of CD4 and CD8 cells across lung adenocarcinoma regions. MiXCR, applied by TCRdb to the PCR reads, yields one record per CDR3 protein. The sample records 7,500 or so distinct CDR3 sequences, roughly 57% being singletons. The CDR3 is 15 residues long. Germline V gene data show CDR1 as MNHNS and CDR2 as SASEGT. The junction had 8 bases not matched to a gene; V was cut back by 6 bases and J by 6 bases. The chain joins TRBV6-1 to TRBJ2-5; 12 positions match TRBD2. This TCR was sampled from a male donor with lung adenocarcinoma. The CD4 and CD8 labels of this study may be unreliable. Sequencing was done on a sample of CD8+ T cells from the center of a lung tumor. The CDR3 spells CASRSLAGGAKTQYF. CDR3 coding DNA: TGTGCCAGCAGATCACTAGCGGGAGGTGCAAAGACCCAGTACTTC.